The clone carrying this TCR beta chain was detected ten times or more. The antigen remains undetermined. This entry belongs to a study of vaccination effects on CD4 cells after COVID-19. Study-level background: Samples came 142 and 148 days after COVID-19 diagnosis, before vaccination. Wells containing 1.5 million to 2.5 million PBMC each were cultured with about 9 IU/ml IL-2 and 8 to 10 ug/ml peptides.

Method: immunoSEQ multiplex PCR; TCRdb's copy keeps in-frame clones and lacks some. Of under 50,000 clones in the sample, about 76% were seen once. Following 10 days of culture, CD4+ T cells were isolated. Between March and December 2020, the person had a SARS-CoV-2 infection that PCR confirmed. Losses at the gene ends were 6 bases for V and 6 bases for J; bases not matched to a gene: 12. Germline V gene sequence: CDR1 SNHLY, CDR2 FYNNEI. The CDR3 totals 16 residues. This receptor was identified in a human donor who had a prior SARS-CoV-2 infection. The genes are TRBV2 and TRBJ1-5; TRBD1 matches at 9 bases. The sequencing here drew on CD4+ T cells from PBMCs cultured without peptide, taken before COVID-19 vaccination. This chain's CDR3 is CASSREGTGFSQPQHF. In nucleotides, the CDR3 is TGTGCCAGCAGCAGAGAGGGGACAGGGTTTAGTCAGCCCCAGCATTTT.